The present entry profiles one TCR beta chain with its context. Its antigen is not identified. The data are from a study of T cell responses to AZD1222 COVID-19 vaccine. Study-wide background: Combined were second doses at about 4 or about 12 weeks.

Only in-frame clones appear in the TCRdb table, and some are missing; sequencing was by immunoSEQ multiplex PCR. This table has under 200,000 clones, 80% to 95% appearing once. Findings of the study overall: Clonal diversity may have been underestimated, and the donors were mostly white British, with more females than males. Just a handful of AZD1222 recipients tested seropositive at baseline. CD4 TCRs covered the whole spike, strongest at regions 160-218 and 743-854.

The CDR3 sequence is 11 residues long. V lost 6 bases, J lost 7 bases, and 9 bases lay in between. CDR1 is MNHEY, CDR2 SVGAGI, per germline. The clonotype comes from an adult in good health. Material: peripheral blood, obtained on day 0 of AZD1222 vaccination. The V gene is TRBV6-5, the J gene TRBJ1-2; D ambiguous. The CDR3 sequence: CASRKGSGYTF. The CDR3 region has the DNA TGTGCCAGCAGGAAGGGTTCTGGCTACACCTTC.